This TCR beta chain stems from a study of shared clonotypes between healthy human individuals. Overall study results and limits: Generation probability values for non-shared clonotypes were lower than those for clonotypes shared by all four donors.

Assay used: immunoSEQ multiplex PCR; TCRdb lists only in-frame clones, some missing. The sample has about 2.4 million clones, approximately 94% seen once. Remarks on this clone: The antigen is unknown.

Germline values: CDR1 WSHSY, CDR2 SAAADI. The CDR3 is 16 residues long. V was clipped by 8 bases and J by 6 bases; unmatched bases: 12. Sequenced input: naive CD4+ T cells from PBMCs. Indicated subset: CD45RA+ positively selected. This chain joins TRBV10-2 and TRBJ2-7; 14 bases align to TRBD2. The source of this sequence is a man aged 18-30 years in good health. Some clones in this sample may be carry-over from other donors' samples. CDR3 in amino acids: CASASPGLAGGLEQYF. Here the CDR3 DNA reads TGCGCCAGCGCTTCCCCAGGACTAGCGGGAGGACTCGAGCAGTACTTC.